The 9 T cell receptor beta chains below all came from one sample that was sequenced in a study of T cells in localized non-small cell lung cancer (dated by TCRdb to 2020 to 2022). Library method: the immunoSEQ multiplex PCR assay. TCRdb took over this immuneACCESS table, retaining in-frame rearrangements with V and J assigned. Such tables are incomplete; in checked studies, under half of the missing clones stem from an unresolved V gene, and the remainder is unexplained. A total of some 55,000 clones appear in this sample, around 86% of them only once. The ten top clones hold about 20% of the sample. Here the sequenced sample was peripheral blood, taken before any cancer treatment. Source of these receptors: a female donor of 60 years or more with stage II squamous cell lung carcinoma.

This clone was picked up one time. The chain carries TRBV9 and TRBJ2-3, with D uncertain. CDR3 size: 18 residues. Germline-derived CDR1 and CDR2 are SGDLS and YYNGEE. V dropped 4 bases and J dropped 2 bases, with 23 bases sitting between them. The CDR3 is CASSLRRVDEVYTDTQYF. The CDR3 nucleotides read TGTGCCAGCAGCCTTCGACGAGTCGACGAGGTCTACACAGATACGCAGTATTTT.

This chain connects TRBV11-3 to TRBJ2-1; possible D gene TRBD2, 5 bases. Germline V gene lookup returns CDR1 SGHNT and CDR2 YENEEA. V lost 5 bases and J 9 bases, leaving 11 bases between the germline ends. This CDR3 comprises 12 residues. CDR3 DNA sequence: TGTGCCAGCAGCCCTGGCGGGTTTGAGCAGTTCTTC. Translating it yields CASSPGGFEQFF.

The gene calls are TRBV27 and TRBJ1-3; D possibly corresponds to TRBD1 (5 bases). V was pared by 3 bases and J by 2 bases, with 8 bases between. Germline V lookup: CDR1 MNHEY, CDR2 SMNVEV (reference sequence). This CDR3 has 14 residues. The CDR3 loop is CASSFRGPGNTIYF. CDR3 DNA sequence: TGTGCCAGCAGTTTTCGGGGCCCTGGAAACACCATATATTTT.

By share, this clone ranks as medium-sized. CDR3 in amino acids: CASSPGTPGNEQYF. DNA for the CDR3: TGCGCCAGCAGCCCCGGGACCCCAGGCAACGAGCAGTACTTC. The gene calls are TRBV5-1 and TRBJ2-7; the D gene could be TRBD1 or TRBD2 (5 bases each). Germline V CDR1 and CDR2: SGHRS, YFSETQ. Trimming pared 4 bases from V and 5 bases from J, leaving 16 bases between. The CDR3 consists of 14 residues.

This rearrangement joins TRBV18 to TRBJ2-5; no clear D gene. CDR1 is KGHSH, CDR2 LQKENI, per germline. The ends were cut back, 2 bases at V and 2 bases at J, with 6 bases in the middle. The CDR3 is 13 residues long. The CDR3 DNA reads as TGTGCCAGCTCACCAGGGATACAAGAGACCCAGTACTTC. Its protein is CASSPGIQETQYF.

This chain connects TRBV9 to TRBJ2-2; the match to TRBD2 covers 9 bases. Trimming cost V 2 bases and J 6 bases; bases outside gene matches: 11. Germline V CDR1 and CDR2: SGDLS, YYNGEE. This CDR3 has 17 amino acids. The CDR3 protein is CASSVREIAGAPGELFF. The CDR3 nucleotides are TGTGCCAGCAGCGTGAGGGAAATAGCGGGGGCCCCCGGGGAGCTGTTTTTT.

The chain joins TRBV29-1 to TRBJ1-3, with 9 bases that match TRBD1. Germline CDR1 SQVTM, CDR2 ANQGSEA. This CDR3 region has 15 residues. J lost 0 bases, V lost 7 bases, and 7 bases had no gene match. The CDR3, as DNA: TGCAGCGCAAGGACAGGGGTCAGCTCTGGAAACACCATATATTTT. Its protein product is CSARTGVSSGNTIYF.

The chain carries TRBV2 and TRBJ1-3; 8 bases agree with TRBD1. J lost 0 bases, V lost 10 bases, and 5 bases had no gene match. Germline CDR1 SNHLY, CDR2 FYNNEI. This CDR3 has 14 amino acids. CDR3 protein: CATKTGDSGNTIYF. The CDR3 region has the DNA TGTGCCACCAAGACAGGGGACTCTGGAAACACCATATATTTT.

The CDR3 sequence: CASSPPQGATNEKLFF. The CDR3 coding sequence is TGCGCCAGCAGCCCACCCCAGGGGGCAACTAATGAAAAACTGTTTTTT. The chain couples TRBV4-1 to TRBJ1-4, with 7 bases matching TRBD1. V was clipped by 4 bases and J by 0 bases; unmatched bases: 5. The CDR3 is 16 amino acids. The V gene's germline CDR1 is MGHRA and CDR2 YSYEKL.